The next 25 T cell receptor beta chains were all read from a single sample in a study of beta chain features in type 1 diabetes (dated by TCRdb to the late 2010s). The study at large found these results: A moderate but significant shortening of TCRB CDR3 length was observed in type 1 diabetes patients in all four CD4+ subsets.

To prepare the library, the immunoSEQ multiplex PCR assay was applied. The entire isolated RNA was reverse transcribed using the High Capacity cDNA Reverse Transcription Kit, and thus expressed TCRB transcripts were sequenced. The table was pulled from immuneACCESS by TCRdb, which kept in-frame rearrangements only. Such tables lose some clones; where checked, under half of the loss comes from unresolved V genes, and the rest has no known cause. The table for this sample lists nearly 350,000 clones; roughly 8.8% of them were counted only once. The ten largest make up 1% of the sample. No cognate antigen is known for these TCRs. The sample was central memory CD4+ T cells from blood. The receptors originated from a man in his thirties or forties with type 1 diabetes.

This clone has a handful of counts. The gene calls are TRBV28 and TRBJ1-4; D is unclear. The germline V and J ends were trimmed by 4 bases and 0 bases, with 6 bases remaining between them. The germline CDR1 and CDR2 sequences are MDHEN and SYDVKM. This CDR3 spans 14 amino acids. The CDR3 coding sequence is TGTGCCAGCAGTTCCGAAACAACTAATGAAAAACTGTTTTTT. As protein: CASSSETTNEKLFF.

The V call is TRBV9, the J call TRBJ1-2, with a weak D call TRBD1 (5 bases). CDR1 is SGDLS, CDR2 YYNGEE, per germline. V shed 3 bases and J shed 2 bases, with 11 bases lying between them. The CDR3 covers 14 residues. DNA for the CDR3: TGTGCCAGCAGCGCGGCCGGGGACAACTATGGCTACACCTTC. Translated, it gives CASSAAGDNYGYTF.

This CDR3 is CASSQGQRTGETQYF. The CDR3 DNA is TGCGCCAGCAGCCAAGGTCAGCGGACGGGAGAGACCCAGTACTTC. V usage is TRBV4-3 and J usage is TRBJ2-5, with a weak D call TRBD2 (5 bases). V was clipped by 1 base and J by 4 bases, with 13 bases between them. The CDR3 length is 15 residues. CDR1 is LGHNA and CDR2 is YSLEER in the germline V gene.

The sample holds a few counts of this clone. The chain employs TRBV20-1 and TRBJ1-2; no firm D call. V was cut by 5 bases and J by 6 bases, with 10 bases left in between. CDR1 and CDR2 from the germline V gene are DFQATT and SNEGSKA (reference sequence). The CDR3 runs to 11 residues. In nucleotides, the CDR3 is TGCAGTGCTTCACGACCGCATGGCTACACCTTC. It specifies CSASRPHGYTF.

This clone turned up a few times. The chain has TRBV5-4 and TRBJ2-6; 7 bases line up with TRBD2. The CDR3 sequence is 17 residues long. Germline V gene sequence: CDR1 SGHNT, CDR2 YYREEE (reference sequence). The V gene end was trimmed by 4 bases and the J gene end by 0 bases; junction bases not matched to a gene: 7. As DNA, the CDR3 is TGTGCCAGCAGCGGGGGGGAGGCCCGCTCTGGGGCCAACGTCCTGACTTTC. Translated: CASSGGEARSGANVLTF. The full variable domain, its missing parts supplied by reference TRBV5-4 and TRBJ2-6, is ETGVTQSPTHLIKTRGQQVTLRCSSQSGHNTVSWYQQALGQGPQFIFQYYREEENGRGNFPPRFSGLQFPNYSSELNVNALELDDSALYLCASSGGEARSGANVLTFGAGSRLTVL.

V and J are TRBV5-1 and TRBJ1-1, with D hard to call. CDR3 length: 16 amino acids. The germline gives CDR1 SGHRS, CDR2 YFSETQ. V lost 0 bases and J 0 bases, leaving 12 bases between the germline ends. In DNA form, the CDR3 reads TGCGCCAGCAGCTTGGAAGGCGGCAGCATGAACACTGAAGCTTTCTTT. As protein: CASSLEGGSMNTEAFF. The full variable domain, its missing parts supplied by reference TRBV5-1 and TRBJ1-1, is KAGVTQTPRYLIKTRGQQVTLSCSPISGHRSVSWYQQTPGQGLQFLFEYFSETQRNKGNFPGRFSGRQFSNSRSEMNVSTLELGDSALYLCASSLEGGSMNTEAFFGQGTRLTVV.

This clone showed up just a few times. Other nucleotide sequences in the sample specify the same CDR3. The chain employs TRBV7-9 and TRBJ1-1, with D unresolved. V shed 2 bases and J shed 0 bases, with 4 bases lying between them. This CDR3 region has 13 residues. CDR1 and CDR2 (germline): SEHNR, FQNEAQ (reference sequence). CDR3 nucleotide sequence: TGTGCCAGCAGCTTACTTATGAACACTGAAGCTTTCTTT. The encoded protein is CASSLLMNTEAFF.

The chain carries TRBV7-2 and TRBJ2-5; no definite D call. The germline gives CDR1 SGHTA, CDR2 FQGNSA. V gave up 3 bases and J gave up 5 bases, with 1 base separating them. The CDR3 totals 10 residues. Here the CDR3 reads CASSLETQYF. The CDR3, as DNA: TGTGCCAGCAGCTTGGAGACCCAGTACTTC.

In its sample, this clone was seen a few times. The J gene is TRBJ2-5, the V gene TRBV9, with D perhaps assigned TRBD1 or TRBD2 (5 bases each). Germline V gene lookup returns CDR1 SGDLS and CDR2 YYNGEE. Trimming removed 0 bases from V and 1 base from J, with 7 bases in between. The CDR3 consists of 14 residues. Here the CDR3 DNA reads TGTGCCAGCAGCGTAGGGGGGTTCCAAGAGACCCAGTACTTC. Residues: CASSVGGFQETQYF.

The genes are TRBV28 and TRBJ1-2; TRBD1 aligns across 8 bases. J lost 2 bases, V lost 5 bases, and 7 bases had no gene match. CDR1 is MDHEN and CDR2 is SYDVKM in the germline V gene. This CDR3 is built from 15 residues. As DNA, the CDR3 is TGTGCCAGCAGTAGATCGGACAGGGTAAACTATGGCTACACCTTC. It codes for CASSRSDRVNYGYTF.

The sample holds many counts of this clone. The chain uses TRBV7-2 and TRBJ2-2; D not resolved. V was trimmed by 3 bases and J by 6 bases, leaving 2 bases between them. CDR1 is SGHTA and CDR2 is FQGNSA in the germline V gene. The CDR3 totals 11 residues. CDR3 coding DNA: TGTGCCAGCAGCTTCGCCGGGGAGCTGTTTTTT. It encodes CASSFAGELFF.

The chain joins TRBV14 to TRBJ2-3; D gene ambiguous. There are 13 residues in the CDR3. V lost 5 bases, J lost 6 bases, and 12 bases lay in between. The germline gives CDR1 SGHDN, CDR2 FVKESK. CDR3 residues: CASSDAVSDTQYF. In DNA form, the CDR3 reads TGTGCCAGCAGCGACGCGGTGTCGGATACGCAGTATTTT.

This clone was detected only a few times. The rearrangement joins TRBV5-6 to TRBJ2-7, with D possibly matching TRBD2 (6 bases). Germline-derived CDR1 and CDR2 are SGHDT and YYEEEE. Trimming removed 4 bases at V and 1 base at J, with 15 bases between. CDR3 length: 15 amino acids. Here the CDR3 reads CASSKGLHPSYEQYF. CDR3 bases: TGTGCCAGCAGCAAGGGACTTCATCCATCCTACGAGCAGTACTTC.

CDR3 sequence (DNA): TGTGCCAGCACCTTTGCGTGGGGAGGGCCCCAGCATTTT. This gives the protein CASTFAWGGPQHF. V gene TRBV7-8 combines with J gene TRBJ1-5, with no clear D. CDR3 length: 13 residues. V gave up 7 bases and J gave up 9 bases, with 16 bases separating them. The V gene's germline CDR1 is SGHVS and CDR2 FQNEAQ.

Only a few counts were recorded for this clone. The CDR3 nucleotides are TGTGCCAGCAGCGGGGACGGACTCCGGGGAGAGACCCAGTACTTC. It encodes CASSGDGLRGETQYF. The chain couples TRBV9 to TRBJ2-5; D tentatively fits TRBD1 or TRBD2 (5 bases each). Germline V gene sequence: CDR1 SGDLS, CDR2 YYNGEE. The V end lost 3 bases, the J end lost 4 bases, and 16 bases lay between the germline ends. CDR3 size: 15 residues.

This clone has a handful of counts. For the CDR3, the DNA is TGTGCCTGGAGTTACCGGGCTATGGGGCCTGAAAAACTGTTTTTT. As protein: CAWSYRAMGPEKLFF. The chain couples TRBV30 to TRBJ1-4, with D tentatively TRBD1 (5 bases). CDR3 size: 15 residues. Trimming cost V 2 bases and J 7 bases, with 17 bases left between them. In germline, CDR1 is GTSNPN, CDR2 SVGIG (reference sequence).

The V and J genes are TRBV19 and TRBJ2-3, with D possibly TRBD1 on 5 matching bases. This CDR3 region has 14 residues. CDR1 and CDR2 (germline): LNHDA, SQIVND (reference sequence). V was shortened by 5 bases and J by 0 bases, with 9 bases between the two germline ends. The CDR3 nucleotides read TGTGCCAGTAGTCCGACAGCTAGCACAGATACGCAGTATTTT. Translated: CASSPTASTDTQYF.

The rearrangement links TRBV5-4 to TRBJ2-5; 10 bases line up with TRBD2. Germline values: CDR1 SGHNT, CDR2 YYREEE (reference sequence). The CDR3 runs 16 residues. V lost 4 bases to trimming and J lost 5 bases; unmatched junction nucleotides: 11. The CDR3 here is CASSPASGGGQETQYF. The CDR3 DNA reads TGTGCCAGCAGCCCGGCTAGCGGGGGAGGTCAGGAGACCCAGTACTTC.

Details on this clone: This CDR3 is also generated by other DNA sequences in the sample. The chain recombines TRBV2 with TRBJ1-4; 9 bases agree with TRBD1. J was trimmed by 0 bases and V by 5 bases; bases with no gene match: 1. This CDR3 is built from 15 residues. Looked up from germline, CDR1 is SNHLY and CDR2 is FYNNEI. The chain's CDR3 is CASSRTGATNEKLFF. The CDR3 coding sequence is TGTGCCAGCAGTAGGACAGGGGCAACTAATGAAAAACTGTTTTTT.

This clone turned up a few times. The chain uses TRBV29-1 and TRBJ2-1; D gene ambiguous. The CDR3 contains 13 residues. Germline assignment: CDR1 SQVTM and CDR2 ANQGSEA. V was clipped by 4 bases and J by 4 bases, with 11 bases between them. This CDR3 is CSVARSTYNEQFF. The CDR3 DNA reads as TGCAGCGTTGCTAGGAGCACATACAATGAGCAGTTCTTC.

This clone was observed a few times. J is TRBJ2-5 and V is TRBV9; 12 bases are shared with TRBD2. CDR1 is SGDLS, CDR2 YYNGEE, per germline. The CDR3 consists of 16 residues. Trimming at V came to 0 bases and at J to 5 bases, leaving 5 bases not matched to a gene. CDR3 nucleotides: TGTGCCAGCAGCGTAGCGTCTAGCGGGGGGGTTGAGACCCAGTACTTC. This encodes CASSVASSGGVETQYF. The whole variable domain, filled in from reference TRBV9 and TRBJ2-5, reads DSGVTQTPKHLITATGQRVTLRCSPRSGDLSVYWYQQSLDQGLQFLIQYYNGEERAKGNILERFSAQQFPDLHSELNLSSLELGDSALYFCASSVASSGGVETQYFGPGTRLLVL.

In this sample, this clone turned up many times. V gene TRBV18 combines with J gene TRBJ2-1; possible D gene TRBD1, 6 bases. The V end lost 0 bases, the J end lost 8 bases, and 14 bases lay between the germline ends. The CDR3 has 15 residues. Germline CDR1 KGHSH, CDR2 LQKENI. The CDR3, as DNA: TGTGCCAGCTCACCACCTCCCACAGGGTACCATGAGCAGTTCTTC. The encoded protein is CASSPPPTGYHEQFF. The full variable domain, its missing parts supplied by reference TRBV18 and TRBJ2-1, is NAGVMQNPRHLVRRRGQEARLRCSPMKGHSHVYWYRQLPEEGLKFMVYLQKENIIDESGMPKERFSAEFPKEGPSILRIQQVVRGDSAAYFCASSPPPTGYHEQFFGPGTRLTVL.

The genes are TRBV2 and TRBJ2-2; no firm D call. The germline gives CDR1 SNHLY, CDR2 FYNNEI. V was pared by 5 bases and J by 1 base, with 8 bases between. The CDR3 loop spans 14 amino acids. The CDR3 DNA reads as TGTGCCAGCAGTCACGCCGGGAACACCGGGGAGCTGTTTTTT. This sequence encodes CASSHAGNTGELFF.

The V call is TRBV5-1, the J call TRBJ2-3; no clear D. Deletions cut 2 bases from V and 6 bases from J, with 10 bases between. This CDR3 contains 13 residues. Germline V CDR1 and CDR2: SGHRS, YFSETQ. CDR3 in DNA: TGCGCCAGCAGCTTAGTTGATGGGGATACGCAGTATTTT. Encoded protein: CASSLVDGDTQYF.

The sample holds many counts of this clone. Other nucleotide sequences from this sample produce the same CDR3. J is TRBJ2-7 and V is TRBV18, with 8 nucleotides matching TRBD1. The germline V gene has CDR1 KGHSH and CDR2 LQKENI. The CDR3 consists of 14 residues. J lost 6 bases, V lost 1 base, and 5 bases had no gene match. CDR3 bases: TGTGCCAGCTCACCACAAGGACAGGGTGGCGAGCAGTACTTC. It yields the protein CASSPQGQGGEQYF.